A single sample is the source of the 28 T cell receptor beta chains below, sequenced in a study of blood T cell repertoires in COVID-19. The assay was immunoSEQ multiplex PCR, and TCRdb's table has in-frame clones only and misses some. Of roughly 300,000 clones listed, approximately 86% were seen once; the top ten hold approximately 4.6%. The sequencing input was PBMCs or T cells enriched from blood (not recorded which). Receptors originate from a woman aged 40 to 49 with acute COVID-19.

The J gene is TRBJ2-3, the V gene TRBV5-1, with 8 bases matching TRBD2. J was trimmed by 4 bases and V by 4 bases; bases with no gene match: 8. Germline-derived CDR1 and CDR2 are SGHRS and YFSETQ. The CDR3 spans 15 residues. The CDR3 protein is CASSDGGLASDTQYF. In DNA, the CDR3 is TGCGCCAGCAGCGACGGAGGACTAGCCTCAGATACGCAGTATTTT. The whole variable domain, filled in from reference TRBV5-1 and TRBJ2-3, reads KAGVTQTPRYLIKTRGQQVTLSCSPISGHRSVSWYQQTPGQGLQFLFEYFSETQRNKGNFPGRFSGRQFSNSRSEMNVSTLELGDSALYLCASSDGGLASDTQYFGPGTRLTVL.

CDR3 DNA sequence: TGCAGTGTGAGGCCCACGGGAGAGCAGTACTTC. It encodes CSVRPTGEQYF. The chain uses TRBV20-1 and TRBJ2-7; D is possibly TRBD2 (5 bases). CDR3 size: 11 residues. Trimming removed 7 bases from V and 7 bases from J, with 14 bases in between. CDR1 DFQATT and CDR2 SNEGSKA come from the germline V gene (reference sequence).

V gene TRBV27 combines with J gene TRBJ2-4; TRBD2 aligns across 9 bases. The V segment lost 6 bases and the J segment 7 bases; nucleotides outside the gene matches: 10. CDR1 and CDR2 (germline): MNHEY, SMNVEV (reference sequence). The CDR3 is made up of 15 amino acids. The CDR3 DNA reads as TGTGCCAGCAGAAGGGGTAGCGGGAGTGTTAACATTCAGTACTTC. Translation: CASRRGSGSVNIQYF.

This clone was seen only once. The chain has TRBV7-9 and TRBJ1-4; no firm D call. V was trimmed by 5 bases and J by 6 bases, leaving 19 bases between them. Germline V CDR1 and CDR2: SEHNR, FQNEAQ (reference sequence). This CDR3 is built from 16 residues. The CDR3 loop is CASSREIVLRDEKLFF. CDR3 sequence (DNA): TGTGCCAGCAGCCGAGAAATCGTCCTACGGGATGAAAAACTGTTTTTT.

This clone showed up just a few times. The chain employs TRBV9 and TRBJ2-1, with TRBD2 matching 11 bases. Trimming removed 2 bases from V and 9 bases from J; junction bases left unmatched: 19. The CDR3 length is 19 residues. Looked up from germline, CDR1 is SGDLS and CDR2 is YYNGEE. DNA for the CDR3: TGTGCCAGCAGCGTCAGCCTCGGGACTAGCGGAACCAAAAAGGGTGAGCAGTTCTTC. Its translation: CASSVSLGTSGTKKGEQFF.

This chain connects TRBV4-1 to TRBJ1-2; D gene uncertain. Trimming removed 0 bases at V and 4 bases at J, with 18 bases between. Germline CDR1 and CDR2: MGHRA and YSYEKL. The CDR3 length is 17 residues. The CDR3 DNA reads TGCGCCAGCAGCCAAGAGTCCCGGCAGACCGGCGGCTATGGCTACACCTTC. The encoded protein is CASSQESRQTGGYGYTF.

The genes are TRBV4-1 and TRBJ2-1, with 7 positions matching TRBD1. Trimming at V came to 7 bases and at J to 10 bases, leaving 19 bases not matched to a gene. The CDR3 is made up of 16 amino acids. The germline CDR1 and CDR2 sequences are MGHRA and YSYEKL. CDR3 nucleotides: TGCGCCAGCAACGCAGGGGGACAGACCCCGAATAGGGAGCAGTTCTTC. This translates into CASNAGGQTPNREQFF.

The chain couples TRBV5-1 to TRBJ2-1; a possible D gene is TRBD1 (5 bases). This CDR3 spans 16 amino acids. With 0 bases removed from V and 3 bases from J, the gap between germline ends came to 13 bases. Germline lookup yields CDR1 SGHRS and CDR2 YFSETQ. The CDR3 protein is CASSLAGPDSYNEQFF. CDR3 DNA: TGCGCCAGCAGCTTGGCCGGACCCGACAGCTACAATGAGCAGTTCTTC.

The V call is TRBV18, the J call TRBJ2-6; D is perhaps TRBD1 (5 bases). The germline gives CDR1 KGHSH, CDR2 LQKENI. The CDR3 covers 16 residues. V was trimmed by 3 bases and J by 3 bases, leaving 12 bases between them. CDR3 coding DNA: TGTGCCAGCTCACCGACATCAGGGTATGGGGCCAACGTCCTGACTTTC. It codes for CASSPTSGYGANVLTF.

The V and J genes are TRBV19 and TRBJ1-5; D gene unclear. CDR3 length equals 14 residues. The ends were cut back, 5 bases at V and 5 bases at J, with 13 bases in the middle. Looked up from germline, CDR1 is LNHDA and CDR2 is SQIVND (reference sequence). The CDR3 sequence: CASSGVRLDQPQHF. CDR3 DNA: TGTGCCAGTAGTGGAGTGAGGTTGGATCAGCCCCAGCATTTT. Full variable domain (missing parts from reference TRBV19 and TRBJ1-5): DGGITQSPKYLFRKEGQNVTLSCEQNLNHDAMYWYRQDPGQGLRLIYYSQIVNDFQKGDIAEGYSVSREKKESFPLTVTSAQKNPTAFYLCASSGVRLDQPQHFGDGTRLSIL.

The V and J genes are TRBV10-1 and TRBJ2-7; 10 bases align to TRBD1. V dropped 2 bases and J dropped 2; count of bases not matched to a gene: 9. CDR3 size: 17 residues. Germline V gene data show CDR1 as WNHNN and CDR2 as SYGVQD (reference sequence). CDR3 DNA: TGCGCCAGCAGTGAGGAGCAGGGGGACAGGGGTGCCTACGAGCAGTACTTC. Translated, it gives CASSEEQGDRGAYEQYF.

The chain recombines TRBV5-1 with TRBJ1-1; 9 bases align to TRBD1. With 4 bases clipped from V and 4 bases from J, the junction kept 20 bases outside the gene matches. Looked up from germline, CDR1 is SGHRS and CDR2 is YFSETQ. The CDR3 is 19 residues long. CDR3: CASSPTYRGPGAWGTEAFF. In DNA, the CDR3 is TGCGCCAGCAGCCCCACCTACAGGGGGCCGGGGGCTTGGGGCACTGAAGCTTTCTTT.

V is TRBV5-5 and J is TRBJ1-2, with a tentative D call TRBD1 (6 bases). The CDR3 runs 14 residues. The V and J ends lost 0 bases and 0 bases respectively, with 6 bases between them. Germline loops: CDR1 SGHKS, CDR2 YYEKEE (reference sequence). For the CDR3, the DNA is TGTGCCAGCAGCTTGGACAGGGCTAACTATGGCTACACCTTC. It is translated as CASSLDRANYGYTF.

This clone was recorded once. The CDR3 region is CASSPRGGTGAYEQYF. CDR3 DNA sequence: TGTGCCAGCTCACCGAGGGGGGGGACAGGGGCCTACGAGCAGTACTTC. The chain links TRBV18 to TRBJ2-7; 10 nucleotides agree with TRBD1. The germline V gene encodes CDR1 KGHSH and CDR2 LQKENI. Unmatched junction bases numbered 7, after V lost 3 bases and J lost 2 bases. CDR3 length: 16 residues.

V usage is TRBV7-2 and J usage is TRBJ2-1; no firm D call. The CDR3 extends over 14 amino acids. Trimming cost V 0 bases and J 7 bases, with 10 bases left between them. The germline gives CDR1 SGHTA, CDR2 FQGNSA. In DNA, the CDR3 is TGTGCCAGCAGCTTAGCGCAAGCGACGAATGAGCAGTTCTTC. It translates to CASSLAQATNEQFF.

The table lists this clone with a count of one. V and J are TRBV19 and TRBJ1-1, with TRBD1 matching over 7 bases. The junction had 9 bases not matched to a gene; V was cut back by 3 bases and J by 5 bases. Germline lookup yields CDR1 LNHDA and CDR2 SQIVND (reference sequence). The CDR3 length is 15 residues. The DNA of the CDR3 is TGTGCCAGTAGTATGTCGGACAGGCTGGTGACTGAAGCTTTCTTT. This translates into CASSMSDRLVTEAFF.

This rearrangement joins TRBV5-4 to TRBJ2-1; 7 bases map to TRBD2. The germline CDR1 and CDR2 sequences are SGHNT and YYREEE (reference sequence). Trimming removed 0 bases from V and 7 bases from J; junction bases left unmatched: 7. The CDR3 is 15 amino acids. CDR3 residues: CASSLGASGGNEQFF. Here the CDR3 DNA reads TGTGCCAGCAGCTTGGGGGCTAGCGGAGGGAATGAGCAGTTCTTC.

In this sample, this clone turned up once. Here the CDR3 reads CAISGQGTVNEQFF. The CDR3 DNA reads as TGTGCCATCAGTGGACAGGGAACGGTCAATGAGCAGTTCTTC. This chain connects TRBV10-3 to TRBJ2-1, with 7 positions matching TRBD1. The CDR3 totals 14 residues. With V trimmed by 4 bases and J by 6 bases, 6 bases remained unmatched. Germline values: CDR1 ENHRY, CDR2 SYGVKD.

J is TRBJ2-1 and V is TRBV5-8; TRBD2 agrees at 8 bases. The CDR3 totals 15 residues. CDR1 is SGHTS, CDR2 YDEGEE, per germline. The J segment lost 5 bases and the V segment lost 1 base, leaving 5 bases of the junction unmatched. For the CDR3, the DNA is TGTGCCAGCAGCTTGTACCCGGGGGGGGACAATGAGCAGTTCTTC. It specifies CASSLYPGGDNEQFF.

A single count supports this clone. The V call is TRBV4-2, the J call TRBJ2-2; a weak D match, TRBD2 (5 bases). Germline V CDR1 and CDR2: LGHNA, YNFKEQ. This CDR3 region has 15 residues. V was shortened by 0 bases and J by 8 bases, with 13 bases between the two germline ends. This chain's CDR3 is CASSQEGRTGGELFF. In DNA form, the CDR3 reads TGTGCCAGCAGCCAAGAAGGACGGACGGGGGGGGAGCTGTTTTTT.

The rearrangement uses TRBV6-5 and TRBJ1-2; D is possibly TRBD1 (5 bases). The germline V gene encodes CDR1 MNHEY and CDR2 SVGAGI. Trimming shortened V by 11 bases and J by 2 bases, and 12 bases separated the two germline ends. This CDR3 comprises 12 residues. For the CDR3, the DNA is TGTGCCGCCTCAGCAGGGAACTATGGCTACACCTTC. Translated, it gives CAASAGNYGYTF.

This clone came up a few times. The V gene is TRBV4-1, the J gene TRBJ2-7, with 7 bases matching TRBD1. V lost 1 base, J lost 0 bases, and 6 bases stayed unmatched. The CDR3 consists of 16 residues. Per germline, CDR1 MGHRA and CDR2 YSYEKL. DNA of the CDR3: TGCGCCAGCAGCCAAGCATCCGGGACAGCCTCCTACGAGCAGTACTTC. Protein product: CASSQASGTASYEQYF.

The CDR3 protein is CASSLSSPGTDTQYF. The CDR3 region has the DNA TGTGCCAGCAGCTTAAGCTCTCCGGGCACAGATACGCAGTATTTT. The rearrangement joins TRBV11-3 to TRBJ2-3; no clear D gene. The CDR3 covers 15 residues. Germline V lookup: CDR1 SGHNT, CDR2 YENEEA. Trimming shortened V by 2 bases and J by 1 base, and 10 bases separated the two germline ends.

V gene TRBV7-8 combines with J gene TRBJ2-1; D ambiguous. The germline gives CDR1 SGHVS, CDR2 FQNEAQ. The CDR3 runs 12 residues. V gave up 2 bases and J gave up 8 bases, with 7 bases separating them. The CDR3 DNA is TGTGCCAGCAGCTTATGGCTAGATGAGCAGTTCTTC. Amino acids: CASSLWLDEQFF.

CDR3 DNA sequence: TGTGCCAGTAGTCGGAAAGAGGGTTATGGACGCCGTAGCTCTGGAAACACCATATATTTT. Encoded protein: CASSRKEGYGRRSSGNTIYF. This chain connects TRBV19 to TRBJ1-3; D gene uncertain. Germline V lookup: CDR1 LNHDA, CDR2 SQIVND (reference sequence). CDR3 length equals 20 residues. V was clipped by 5 bases and J by 0 bases, with 26 bases between them.

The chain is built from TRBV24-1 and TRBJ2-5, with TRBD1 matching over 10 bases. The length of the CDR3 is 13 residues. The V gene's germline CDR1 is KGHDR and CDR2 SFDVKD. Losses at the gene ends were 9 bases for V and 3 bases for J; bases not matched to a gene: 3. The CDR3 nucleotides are TGTGCCACCCGCGGGACAGGGGAAGAGACCCAGTACTTC. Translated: CATRGTGEETQYF.

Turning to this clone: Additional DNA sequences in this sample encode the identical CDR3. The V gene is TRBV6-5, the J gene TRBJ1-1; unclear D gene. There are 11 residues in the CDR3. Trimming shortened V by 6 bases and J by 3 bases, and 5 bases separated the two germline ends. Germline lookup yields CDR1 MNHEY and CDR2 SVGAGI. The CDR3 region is CASSLDTEAFF. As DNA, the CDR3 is TGTGCCAGCAGCCTAGACACTGAAGCTTTCTTT.

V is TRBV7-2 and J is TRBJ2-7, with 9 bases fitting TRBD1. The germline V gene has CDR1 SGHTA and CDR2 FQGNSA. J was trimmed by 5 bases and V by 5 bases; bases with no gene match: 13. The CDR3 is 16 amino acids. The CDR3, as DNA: TGTGCCAGCAGCCCCCGACCGGGACAGGGTATTAACGAGCAGTACTTC. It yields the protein CASSPRPGQGINEQYF.